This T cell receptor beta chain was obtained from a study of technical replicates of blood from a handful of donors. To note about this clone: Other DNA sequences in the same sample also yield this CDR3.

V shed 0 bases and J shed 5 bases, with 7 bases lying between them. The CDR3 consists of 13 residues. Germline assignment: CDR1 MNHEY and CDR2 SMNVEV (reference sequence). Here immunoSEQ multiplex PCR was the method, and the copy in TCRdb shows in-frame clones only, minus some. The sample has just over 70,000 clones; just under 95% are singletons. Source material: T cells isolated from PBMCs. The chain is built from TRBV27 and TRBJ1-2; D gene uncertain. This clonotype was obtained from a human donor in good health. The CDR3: CASSLSGGYGYTF. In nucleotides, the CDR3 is TGTGCCAGCAGTTTATCGGGAGGGTATGGCTACACCTTC.